The 24 T cell receptor beta chains listed next were all sequenced from one sample in a study of blood T cell repertoires in COVID-19. The method was immunoSEQ multiplex PCR; TCRdb's version includes in-frame clones alone and lacks a portion of them. The table shows 60,000 to 85,000 clones, with roughly nine tenths occurring only once. Source material: peripheral blood. The receptor set was obtained from a man aged 50-59 years with active COVID-19.

The chain employs TRBV5-1 and TRBJ2-3; 12 bases align to TRBD1. The CDR3 runs 17 residues. After removal of 4 bases from V and 3 bases from J, the junction contained 9 bases not matched to a gene. Germline CDR1 is SGHRS and CDR2 is YFSETQ. CDR3 loop: CASSMGQGAYRTDTQYF. CDR3 in DNA: TGCGCCAGCAGCATGGGACAGGGGGCATATAGAACAGATACGCAGTATTTT.

A single count supports this clone. The chain links TRBV18 to TRBJ1-3, with TRBD1 identical over 7 bases. CDR1 and CDR2 (germline): KGHSH, LQKENI. This CDR3 has 15 residues. The J segment lost 5 bases and the V segment lost 0 bases, leaving 4 bases of the junction unmatched. The CDR3: CASSPPPGGRNTIYF. The CDR3 DNA is TGTGCCAGCTCACCACCGCCAGGGGGACGAAACACCATATATTTT.

V gene TRBV10-3 combines with J gene TRBJ2-5; 15 nucleotides match TRBD2. The CDR3 contains 16 residues. From germline, CDR1 is ENHRY and CDR2 SYGVKD. Trimming took 3 bases from V and 4 from J; bases not matched to a gene: 3. CDR3 in DNA: TGTGCCATCAGTGAAGGGACTAGCGGGGGGCGAGAGACCCAGTACTTC. It codes for CAISEGTSGGRETQYF.

The genes are TRBV5-1 and TRBJ1-6; no clear D gene. There are 14 residues in the CDR3. The ends were cut back, 0 bases at V and 9 bases at J, with 10 bases in the middle. The germline gives CDR1 SGHRS, CDR2 YFSETQ. The CDR3 region is CASSLGDSGSPLHF. The CDR3 DNA reads TGCGCCAGCAGCTTGGGAGATAGTGGTTCACCCCTCCACTTT.

The V gene is TRBV18, the J gene TRBJ2-7; 9 bases align to TRBD1. V dropped 4 bases and J dropped 5; count of bases not matched to a gene: 9. The CDR3 totals 15 residues. CDR1 is KGHSH and CDR2 is LQKENI in the germline V gene. The CDR3 loop reads CASSRDRATFDEQYF. CDR3 sequence (DNA): TGTGCCAGCTCACGGGACAGGGCTACATTCGACGAGCAGTACTTC.

The CDR3 sequence: CASSLDLAGTNRRTDTQYF. Written as DNA, the CDR3 is TGCGCCAGCAGCTTGGATTTAGCGGGGACTAATAGACGCACAGATACGCAGTATTTT. The rearrangement joins TRBV5-1 to TRBJ2-3; 8 bases are shared with TRBD2. The germline CDR1 and CDR2 sequences are SGHRS and YFSETQ. The ends lost 0 bases at V and 1 base at J; junction bases unmatched: 13. CDR3 length equals 19 residues.

V and J are TRBV6-5 and TRBJ1-1, with a tentative D call TRBD1 (5 bases). CDR3 length equals 11 residues. CDR1 MNHEY and CDR2 SVGAGI come from the germline V gene. The V and J ends lost 11 bases and 7 bases respectively, with 14 bases between them. Here the CDR3 reads CASQGLGEAFF. The CDR3 DNA follows: TGTGCCTCTCAGGGCCTCGGTGAAGCTTTCTTT.

This chain links TRBV3-1 (or the pseudogene TRBV3-2) with TRBJ1-1, with a tentative D call TRBD1 (6 bases). V lost 2 bases, J lost 0 bases, and 10 bases lay in between. This CDR3 region has 15 residues. The germline V gene has CDR1 LGHDT and CDR2 YNNKEL (reference sequence). CDR3 nucleotides: TGTGCCAGCAGCCAAAGGACAGCAATGAACACTGAAGCTTTCTTT. This translates into CASSQRTAMNTEAFF.

V usage is TRBV6-5 and J usage is TRBJ1-2; D may be TRBD1 (5 bases). Germline CDR1 MNHEY, CDR2 SVGAGI. This CDR3 has 14 residues. The V and J ends lost 2 bases and 4 bases respectively, with 11 bases between them. The CDR3 DNA sequence: TGTGCCAGCAGTTACCCAGGGTTGGGCTATGGCTACACCTTC. This codes for CASSYPGLGYGYTF.

This clone has only a few counts. The chain combines TRBV5-4 with TRBJ1-2; D is possibly TRBD1 (6 bases). V was clipped by 3 bases and J by 4 bases, with 16 bases between them. The CDR3 length is 15 residues. Per germline, CDR1 SGHNT and CDR2 YYREEE (reference sequence). The CDR3 region is CASSYPGQAFYGYTF. The CDR3 region has the DNA TGTGCCAGCAGCTATCCGGGACAAGCCTTCTATGGCTACACCTTC.

CDR3 sequence: CASSQDRGAGGPYNSPLHF. The CDR3 DNA is TGTGCCAGCAGCCAAGATCGAGGAGCAGGGGGGCCATATAATTCACCCCTCCACTTT. The J gene is TRBJ1-6, the V gene TRBV3-1 (or the pseudogene TRBV3-2); 7 bases line up with TRBD1. The CDR3 sequence is 19 residues long. V dropped 0 bases and J dropped 4; count of bases not matched to a gene: 12. Germline V gene sequence: CDR1 LGHDT, CDR2 YNNKEL (reference sequence).

V gene TRBV27 combines with J gene TRBJ1-1; D not resolved. The V gene's germline CDR1 is MNHEY and CDR2 SMNVEV (reference sequence). Trimming removed 2 bases at V and 0 bases at J, with 7 bases between. The length of the CDR3 is 14 residues. The CDR3 is CASSLGSVNTEAFF. In DNA, the CDR3 is TGTGCCAGCAGTTTAGGTTCGGTGAACACTGAAGCTTTCTTT.

V usage is TRBV28 and J usage is TRBJ2-1, with TRBD2 identical over 12 bases. Germline-derived CDR1 and CDR2 are MDHEN and SYDVKM. The CDR3 consists of 15 residues. After removal of 4 bases from V and 8 bases from J, the junction contained 6 bases not matched to a gene. The CDR3 DNA is TGTGCCAGCAGTTCACCGGGACTAGCGGGTGATGAGCAGTTCTTC. Protein: CASSSPGLAGDEQFF.

The chain carries TRBV3-1 (or the pseudogene TRBV3-2) and TRBJ1-2, with D maybe TRBD1 (6 bases). Germline CDR1 reads LGHDT; CDR2 reads YNNKEL (reference sequence). There are 15 residues in the CDR3. The germline V and J ends were trimmed by 6 bases and 2 bases, with 16 bases remaining between them. CDR3 in amino acids: CASSRWDTTNYGYTF. The CDR3 nucleotides read TGTGCCAGCAGTCGCTGGGACACCACAAACTATGGCTACACCTTC.

This clone has only a few counts. The rearrangement uses TRBV6-4 and TRBJ2-1; 13 bases match TRBD2. J lost 10 bases, V lost 6 bases, and 9 bases had no gene match. The CDR3 totals 15 residues. The germline V gene has CDR1 MRHNA and CDR2 SNTAGT. The CDR3 sequence: CASSETSGGAGEQFF. The CDR3 nucleotides read TGTGCCAGCAGCGAAACTAGCGGGGGGGCCGGGGAGCAGTTCTTC.

V gene TRBV6-5 combines with J gene TRBJ2-4; D perhaps matches TRBD2 (7 bases). The CDR3 spans 15 residues. Germline CDR1 reads MNHEY; CDR2 reads SVGAGI. V lost 2 bases and J 4 bases, leaving 12 bases between the germline ends. The CDR3 protein is CASSYRGGQKNIQYF. CDR3 bases: TGTGCCAGCAGTTACCGCGGGGGCCAAAAAAACATTCAGTACTTC.

The chain recombines TRBV5-6 with TRBJ1-5, with D perhaps TRBD1 (6 bases). The V gene's germline CDR1 is SGHDT and CDR2 YYEEEE. The CDR3 has 18 residues. With 0 bases removed from V and 3 bases from J, the gap between germline ends came to 19 bases. Written as DNA, the CDR3 is TGTGCCAGCAGCTTGGCCAACCGTCCCGGACAGAACAATCAGCCCCAGCATTTT. Its translation is CASSLANRPGQNNQPQHF.

The rearrangement uses TRBV5-4 and TRBJ1-1; 7 nucleotides match TRBD1. Unmatched junction bases numbered 5, after V lost 1 base and J lost 5 bases. This CDR3 region has 14 residues. Germline CDR1 SGHNT, CDR2 YYREEE (reference sequence). The CDR3 region is CASSLTGDRTEAFF. CDR3 in DNA: TGTGCCAGCAGCTTGACAGGGGACCGGACTGAAGCTTTCTTT.

The rearrangement joins TRBV5-1 to TRBJ2-2; 7 nucleotides line up with TRBD1. V dropped 5 bases and J dropped 6; count of bases not matched to a gene: 13. Germline CDR1 reads SGHRS; CDR2 reads YFSETQ. The CDR3 extends over 16 amino acids. CDR3 coding DNA: TGCGCCAGCAGGATAACAGGGGTCCCCCAATCCGGGGAGCTGTTTTTT. It specifies CASRITGVPQSGELFF.

The V gene is TRBV11-3, the J gene TRBJ2-7, with D hard to call. The CDR3 totals 14 residues. The V gene lost 1 base and the J gene lost 2 bases, with 9 bases spanning the gap. The V gene's germline CDR1 is SGHNT and CDR2 YENEEA. The DNA for the CDR3 is TGTGCCAGCAGCTTAGGCGGCTCGACCTACGAGCAGTACTTC. Its translation: CASSLGGSTYEQYF.

The J gene is TRBJ2-3, the V gene TRBV7-3; a weak D match, TRBD2 (7 bases). Germline CDR1 reads SGHTA; CDR2 reads FQGTGA. The CDR3 contains 16 residues. Trimming removed 5 bases from V and 0 bases from J, with 15 bases in between. CDR3 residues: CASSPRGGASTDTQYF. CDR3 in DNA: TGTGCCAGCAGCCCCCGTGGGGGGGCTAGCACAGATACGCAGTATTTT.

The chain carries TRBV6-5 and TRBJ1-1; D ambiguous. The CDR3 is made up of 13 amino acids. V lost 6 bases and J 0 bases, leaving 8 bases between the germline ends. Looked up from germline, CDR1 is MNHEY and CDR2 is SVGAGI. CDR3 loop: CASRADMNTEAFF. The DNA of the CDR3 is TGTGCCAGCAGGGCCGACATGAACACTGAAGCTTTCTTT.

This rearrangement joins TRBV29-1 to TRBJ1-1; no firm D call. Germline assignment: CDR1 SQVTM and CDR2 ANQGSEA. This CDR3 contains 12 residues. V dropped 3 bases and J dropped 1 base, with 6 bases sitting between them. The CDR3: CSVDLRNTEAFF. The CDR3 coding sequence is TGCAGCGTTGATTTGAGGAACACTGAAGCTTTCTTT.

This chain joins TRBV9 and TRBJ2-3; D is unclear. CDR1 is SGDLS, CDR2 YYNGEE, per germline. Trimming took off 0 bases at V and 6 bases at J, with 14 bases between the two ends. This CDR3 spans 15 amino acids. This CDR3 is CASSVGGGRADTQYF. Written as DNA, the CDR3 is TGTGCCAGCAGCGTAGGTGGCGGCCGTGCGGATACGCAGTATTTT.